Detailed here is one TCR beta chain. Its target is not known. The method, 5' RACE with UMI labels, was used to prepare the TRB cDNA libraries. TCRdb reprocessed the 5' RACE reads; each CDR3 protein has one entry and no DNA is given. The data include 90,000 to 100,000 distinct CDR3 sequences; the top ten clones carry over 1.5%. The source of the sample is a study of CXCR3-negative and CXCR3-positive naive CD8 T cells. General study findings and limits: TRB CDR3s were more hydrophobic in CXCR3-positive than in CXCR3-negative naive cells. Diversity ran similarly high across both naive subsets but far lower in memory CD8+ cells.

Using triplicate sorts, some 320,000 cells were collected each time from every CD8+ T cell subset. The receptor was isolated from a human donor in good health. Some clones in this sample may be carry-over from other donors' samples. Sequencing was carried out using naive CXCR3- CD8+ T cells from blood. Subset denoted: CD45RO-CCR7+CD27+CD95- naive CD8+ T cells lacking CXCR3 (TNR3-).

The CDR3 sequence: CASSLGRGQPQHF. The chain is built from TRBV7-8 and TRBJ1-5; checking the TCRdb D call of TRBD1 is not possible without DNA. CDR1 SGHVS and CDR2 FQNEAQ come from the germline V gene. CDR3 length: 13 amino acids.